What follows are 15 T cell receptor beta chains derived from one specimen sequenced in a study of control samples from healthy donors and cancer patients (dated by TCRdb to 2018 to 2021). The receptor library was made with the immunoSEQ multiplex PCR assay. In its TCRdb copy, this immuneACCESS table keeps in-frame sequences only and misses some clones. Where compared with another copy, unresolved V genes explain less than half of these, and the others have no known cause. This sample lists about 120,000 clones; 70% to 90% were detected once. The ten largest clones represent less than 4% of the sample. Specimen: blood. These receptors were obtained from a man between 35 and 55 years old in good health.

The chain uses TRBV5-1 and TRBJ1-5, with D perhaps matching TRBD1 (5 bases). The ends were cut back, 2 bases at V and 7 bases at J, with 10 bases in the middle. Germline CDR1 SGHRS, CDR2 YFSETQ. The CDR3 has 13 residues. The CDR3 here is CASSLGEGQPQHF. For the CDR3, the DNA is TGCGCCAGCAGCTTAGGGGAAGGACAGCCCCAGCATTTT. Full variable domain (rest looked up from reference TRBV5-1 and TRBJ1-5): KAGVTQTPRYLIKTRGQQVTLSCSPISGHRSVSWYQQTPGQGLQFLFEYFSETQRNKGNFPGRFSGRQFSNSRSEMNVSTLELGDSALYLCASSLGEGQPQHFGDGTRLSIL.

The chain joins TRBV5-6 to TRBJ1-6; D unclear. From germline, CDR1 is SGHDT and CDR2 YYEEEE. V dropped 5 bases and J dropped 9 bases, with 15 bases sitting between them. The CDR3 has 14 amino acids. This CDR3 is CASRWGGSGSPLHF. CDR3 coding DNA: TGTGCCAGCAGATGGGGAGGGTCTGGTTCACCCCTCCACTTT.

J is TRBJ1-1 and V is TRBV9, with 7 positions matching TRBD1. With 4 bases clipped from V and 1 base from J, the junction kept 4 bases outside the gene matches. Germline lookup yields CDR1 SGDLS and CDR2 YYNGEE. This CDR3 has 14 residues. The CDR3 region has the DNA TGTGCCAGCAGCTCACAGGGGCCGAACACTGAAGCTTTCTTT. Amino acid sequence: CASSSQGPNTEAFF. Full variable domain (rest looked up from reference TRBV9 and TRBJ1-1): DSGVTQTPKHLITATGQRVTLRCSPRSGDLSVYWYQQSLDQGLQFLIQYYNGEERAKGNILERFSAQQFPDLHSELNLSSLELGDSALYFCASSSQGPNTEAFFGQGTRLTVV.

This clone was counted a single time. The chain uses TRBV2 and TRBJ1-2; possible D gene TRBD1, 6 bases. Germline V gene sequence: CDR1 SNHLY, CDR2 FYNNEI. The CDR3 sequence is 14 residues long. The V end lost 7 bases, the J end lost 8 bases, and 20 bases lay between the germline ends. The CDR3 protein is CASKELQGLEGYTF. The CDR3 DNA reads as TGTGCCAGCAAAGAGTTGCAGGGGCTGGAGGGCTACACCTTC.

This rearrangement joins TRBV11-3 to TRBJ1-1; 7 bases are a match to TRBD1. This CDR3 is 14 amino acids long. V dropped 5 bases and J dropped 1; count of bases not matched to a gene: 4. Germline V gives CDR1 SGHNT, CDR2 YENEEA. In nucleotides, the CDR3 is TGTGCCAGCAGCCAGGGGGTCGGGAACACTGAAGCTTTCTTT. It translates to CASSQGVGNTEAFF.

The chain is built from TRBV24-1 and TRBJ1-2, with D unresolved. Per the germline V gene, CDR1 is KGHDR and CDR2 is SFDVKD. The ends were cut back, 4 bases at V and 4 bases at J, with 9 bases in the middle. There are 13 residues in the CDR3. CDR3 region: CATSDSNTYGYTF. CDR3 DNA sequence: TGTGCCACCAGTGACTCGAACACCTATGGCTACACCTTC.

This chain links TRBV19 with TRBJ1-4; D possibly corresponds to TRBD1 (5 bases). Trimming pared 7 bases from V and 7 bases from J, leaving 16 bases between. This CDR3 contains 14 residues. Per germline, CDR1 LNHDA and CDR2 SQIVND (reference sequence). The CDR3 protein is CASTPRTGGEKLFF. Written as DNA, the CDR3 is TGTGCCAGTACCCCCAGGACGGGGGGTGAAAAACTGTTTTTT.

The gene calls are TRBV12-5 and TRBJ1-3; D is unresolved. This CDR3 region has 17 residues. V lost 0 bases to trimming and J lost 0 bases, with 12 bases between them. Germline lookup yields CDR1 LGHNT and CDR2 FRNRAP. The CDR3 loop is CASGLVVTRSSGNTIYF. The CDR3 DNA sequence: TGTGCTAGTGGTTTGGTAGTTACTCGAAGCTCTGGAAACACCATATATTTT.

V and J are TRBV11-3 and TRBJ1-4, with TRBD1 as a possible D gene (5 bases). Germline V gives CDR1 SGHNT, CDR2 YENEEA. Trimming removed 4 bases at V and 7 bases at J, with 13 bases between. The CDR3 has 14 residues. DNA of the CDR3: TGTGCCAGCAGCTCCGACGGGGGGATTGAAAAACTGTTTTTT. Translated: CASSSDGGIEKLFF.

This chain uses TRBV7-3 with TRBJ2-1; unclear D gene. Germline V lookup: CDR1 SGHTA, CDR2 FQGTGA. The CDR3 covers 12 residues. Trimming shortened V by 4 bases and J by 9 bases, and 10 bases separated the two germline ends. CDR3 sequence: CASSSPAGEQFF. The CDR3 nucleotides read TGTGCCAGCAGCTCCCCGGCCGGTGAGCAGTTCTTC.

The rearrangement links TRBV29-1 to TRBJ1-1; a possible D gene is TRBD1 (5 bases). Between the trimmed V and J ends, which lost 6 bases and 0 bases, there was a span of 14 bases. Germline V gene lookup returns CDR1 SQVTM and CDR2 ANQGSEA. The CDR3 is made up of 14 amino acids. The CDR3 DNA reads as TGCAGCGTCCGACAGCATCAAATGAACACTGAAGCTTTCTTT. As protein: CSVRQHQMNTEAFF.

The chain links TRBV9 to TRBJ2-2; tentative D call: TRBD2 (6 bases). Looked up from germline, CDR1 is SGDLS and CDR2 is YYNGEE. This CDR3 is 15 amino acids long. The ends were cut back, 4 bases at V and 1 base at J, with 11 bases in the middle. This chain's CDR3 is CASSPGGVNTGELFF. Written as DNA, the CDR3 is TGTGCCAGCAGCCCCGGGGGAGTGAACACCGGGGAGCTGTTTTTT.

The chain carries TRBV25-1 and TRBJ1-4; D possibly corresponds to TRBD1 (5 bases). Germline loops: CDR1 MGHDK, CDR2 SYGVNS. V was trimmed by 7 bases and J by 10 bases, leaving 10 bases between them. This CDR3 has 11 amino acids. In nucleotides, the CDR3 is TGTGCCAGCACCTCGGGGGGAAAACTGTTTTTT. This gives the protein CASTSGGKLFF.

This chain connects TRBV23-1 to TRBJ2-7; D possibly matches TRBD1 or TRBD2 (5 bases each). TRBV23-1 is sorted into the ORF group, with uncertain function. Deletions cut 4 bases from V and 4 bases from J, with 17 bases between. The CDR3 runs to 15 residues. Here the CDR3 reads CASSRAPGPCYEQYF. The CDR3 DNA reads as TGCGCCAGCAGTCGGGCACCGGGGCCTTGTTACGAGCAGTACTTC.

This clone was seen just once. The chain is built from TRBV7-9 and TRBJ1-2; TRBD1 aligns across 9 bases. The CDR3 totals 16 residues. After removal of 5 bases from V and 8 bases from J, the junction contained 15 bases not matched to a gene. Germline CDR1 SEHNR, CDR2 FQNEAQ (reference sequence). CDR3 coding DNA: TGTGCCAGCAGCCCTCGCGGGGGACAGGGAAGAGTCGGCTACACCTTC. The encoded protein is CASSPRGGQGRVGYTF.